This T cell receptor beta chain was obtained from a study of tumor-infiltrating lymphocytes in primary liver carcinoma. This clonotype was detected a few times. The final CDR3 position lacks the conserved phenylalanine or tryptophan, pointing to a likely read error. Between the trimmed V and J ends, which lost 5 bases and 10 bases, there was a span of 18 bases. CDR1 and CDR2 from the germline V gene are MNHEY and SVGAGI. CDR3 size: 15 residues. cDNA specific to TCR beta was made from 500 ng of total RNA, with a constant-region primer employed for priming. The TCR beta library was amplified through three nested multiplex PCR rounds in a modified ARM-PCR procedure. The study ran its first two PCR rounds for roughly 10 cycles each, using TRBV1-TRBV30 forward primers and a C-beta reverse primer. From the multiplex PCR reads, TCRdb called clonotypes with MiXCR, one entry per CDR3 protein. This table holds about 64,000 distinct CDR3 sequences, around 69% found once.

Unsorted bulk tissue (roughly 19-31 mg) underwent RNA and DNA co-extraction. Patients underwent resection of primary liver carcinoma. The sequence came from a man aged 40-50 years with primary liver carcinoma and hepatitis B virus infection. Input material: liver tumor tissue from sampling region 4. The subset was: tumor region T4, right-lateral pole. The J gene is TRBJ1-6, the V gene TRBV6-5, with D unresolved. The DNA for the CDR3 is TGTGCCAGCAGTAAAACCCTTAGGAAGGAGTCACCCCTCCACTAT. This sequence encodes CASSKTLRKESPLHY.